This TCR beta chain came from a study of CD8 T cells in Susac syndrome. Germline-derived CDR1 and CDR2 are MGHDK and SYGVNS. V was pared by 4 bases and J by 7 bases, with 8 bases of the junction left unmatched. The CDR3 runs 14 residues. The authors reverse transcribed roughly 0.5 to 1 ug RNA with random hexamers. TCRdb used MiXCR to reprocess the immunoSEQ multiplex PCR reads, holding one entry per CDR3 protein. The data contain some 190,000 distinct CDR3 sequences, approximately 94% of them singletons. The TCR originated in a human donor with multiple sclerosis. Input material: CD4+ T cells from PBMCs. This chain connects TRBV25-1 to TRBJ1-2, with 8 nucleotides matching TRBD1. CDR3 region: CASSAIGQGIGYTF. The CDR3 nucleotides read TGTGCCAGCAGTGCTATCGGACAGGGTATTGGCTACACCTTC.